This T cell receptor (beta chain) stems from a study of T-cell reconstitution after alpha-beta-depleted transplantation in children. Whole-study findings and limits: From newly produced T cells came most of the T-cell counts and diversity one year after transplant. Recipient T cells and thymic progenitors that survived gave rise to the high TCRbeta diversity observed at day 60 in some patients. Roughly two months post-transplant, alpha-beta T cells reportedly originated from several hundred graft clones that had expanded.

The CDR3 extends over 14 amino acids. The V gene lost 2 bases and the J gene lost 8 bases, with 13 bases spanning the gap. A word on this clonotype: Antigen unknown.

During its preparation, the TCRbeta library received unique molecular identifiers. Using its own MiXCR run on the PCR reads, TCRdb lists one record per CDR3 protein. The table lists 200,000 to 250,000 distinct CDR3 sequences, approximately 8% of them singletons. This sequence joins TRBV12-3 or TRBV12-4 and TRBJ2-1, with D tentatively TRBD1 (5 bases). The material sequenced was PBMCs, mostly from graft donor cells, taken 180 days after TCRalphabeta/CD19-depleted stem cell transplant. This TCR came from a male patient younger than 18 who had a stem cell transplant for acute lymphoblastic leukemia, so the T cells may come from the graft donor. The CDR3 spells CASSLRKGVDEQFF. DNA for the CDR3: TGTGCCAGCAGTTTAAGGAAAGGGGTGGATGAGCAGTTCTTC.